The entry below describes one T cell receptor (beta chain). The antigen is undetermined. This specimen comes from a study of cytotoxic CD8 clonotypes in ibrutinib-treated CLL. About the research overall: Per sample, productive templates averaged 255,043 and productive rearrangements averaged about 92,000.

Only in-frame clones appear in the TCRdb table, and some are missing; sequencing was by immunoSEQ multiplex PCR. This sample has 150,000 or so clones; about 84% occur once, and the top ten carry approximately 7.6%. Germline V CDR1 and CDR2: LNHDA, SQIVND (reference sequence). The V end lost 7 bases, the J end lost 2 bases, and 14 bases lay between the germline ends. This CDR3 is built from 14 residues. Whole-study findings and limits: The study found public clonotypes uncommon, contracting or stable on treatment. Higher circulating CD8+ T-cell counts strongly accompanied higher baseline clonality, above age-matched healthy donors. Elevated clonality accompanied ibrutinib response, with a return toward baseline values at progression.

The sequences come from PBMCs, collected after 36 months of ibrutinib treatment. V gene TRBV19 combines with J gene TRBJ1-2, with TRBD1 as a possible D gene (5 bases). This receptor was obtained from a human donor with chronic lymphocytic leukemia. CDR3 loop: CASMEGRSNYGYTF. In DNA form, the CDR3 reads TGTGCCAGTATGGAGGGGAGGTCGAACTATGGCTACACCTTC.